This T cell receptor (beta chain) is drawn from a study of neurological immune-mediated disorders. Findings and caveats of the study: The highest TCR clonal expansion occurred in HTLV-1-associated myelopathy; multiple sclerosis fell below healthy controls.

5'RACE employing 10-nucleotide random UMIs yielded the cDNA. Using its own MiXCR run on the 5' RACE reads, TCRdb lists one record per CDR3 protein. The sample yields about 35,000 distinct CDR3 sequences, roughly 7% seen once. After removal of 2 bases from V and 4 bases from J, the junction contained 7 bases not matched to a gene. The length of the CDR3 is 15 residues. The germline V gene has CDR1 MNHEY and CDR2 SMNVEV (reference sequence). This clonotype was recorded many times. Its specificity is unknown. The sequence came from a woman aged 40 to 55 in good health. Input material: PBMCs. The chain carries TRBV27 and TRBJ2-7, with 8 bases aligning to TRBD2. This chain's CDR3 is CASSLGAGDHYEQYF. In nucleotides, the CDR3 is TGTGCCAGCAGTTTAGGAGCGGGAGACCATTACGAGCAGTACTTC.